This T cell receptor beta chain was recorded in a study of CD8 T cells in ankylosing spondylitis. Overall study results and limits: Clones linked to disease were reported to show significant enrichment in matched ankylosing spondylitis synovial fluid. CD8+ disease-linked clones were present at relatively low frequencies in blood. Apparently characteristic of ankylosing spondylitis blood was a TCR beta motif (eight highly homologous variants).

This clonotype has more than one count but fewer than ten. Its matching antigen is unknown. As the method for making TCR beta libraries, quantitative 5'-RACE with molecular barcodes was used. MiXCR was run by TCRdb on the 5' RACE reads, yielding one entry per CDR3 protein. The table has 250,000 to 350,000 distinct CDR3 sequences, 20% seen once. This CDR3 spans 16 amino acids. Per the germline V gene, CDR1 is DFQATT and CDR2 is SNEGSKA (reference sequence). J was trimmed by 3 bases and V by 2 bases; bases with no gene match: 5. The rearrangement links TRBV20-1 to TRBJ2-2; 11 positions match TRBD2. This clonotype was sampled from a male donor with ankylosing spondylitis or in good health (not recorded which). Source material: blood, either unsorted or a sorted T cell fraction (not recorded which). The CDR3, as DNA: TGCAGTGCTAGACCTAGCGGGAGGACGGACACCGGGGAGCTGTTTTTT. Translation gives CSARPSGRTDTGELFF.